Following are 18 T cell receptor beta chains from one sample sequenced in a study of beta chain features in type 1 diabetes (dated 2018 in TCRdb). What the authors observed across the whole study: A moderate but significant shortening of TCRB CDR3 length was observed in type 1 diabetes patients in all four CD4+ subsets.

Library generation was performed with the immunoSEQ multiplex PCR assay. The entire isolated RNA was reverse transcribed using the High Capacity cDNA Reverse Transcription Kit, and thus expressed TCRB transcripts were sequenced. Drawn from immuneACCESS, this table holds only the in-frame rearrangements with V and J called that TCRdb kept. Clones are partly lost; checked studies trace under half to an unresolved V gene and leave the rest unexplained. The sample yields roughly 250,000 clones; 20% were counted once. The ten largest clones represent around 0.03% of the sample. No antigen is known for these receptors. Material for sequencing was naive CD4+ T cells from blood. Read against the paper, the sample's cell subset or site label means: true naive CD4+ T cells. Every receptor here comes from a middle-aged woman with type 1 diabetes.

This clone appeared a few times. This chain links TRBV28 with TRBJ1-1, with D hard to call. The V end lost 6 bases, the J end lost 3 bases, and 8 bases lay between the germline ends. The germline CDR1 and CDR2 sequences are MDHEN and SYDVKM. This CDR3 contains 12 residues. For the CDR3, the DNA is TGTGCCAGCAGGAGTCTAGACACTGAAGCTTTCTTT. Translation gives CASRSLDTEAFF.

CDR3 sequence: CASSLSSGGGTKNIQYF. In DNA, the CDR3 is TGTGCCAGCAGCTTATCTAGCGGAGGCGGGACCAAAAACATTCAGTACTTC. The chain combines TRBV7-6 with TRBJ2-4; 7 bases map to TRBD2. Per germline, CDR1 SGHVS and CDR2 FNYEAQ. With V trimmed by 2 bases and J by 2 bases, 9 bases remained unmatched. This CDR3 region has 17 residues.

In DNA, the CDR3 is TGCGCCAGCAGCTTAGGGACAAGATCTTATGGCTACACCTTC. Amino acid sequence: CASSLGTRSYGYTF. The V gene is TRBV5-1, the J gene TRBJ1-2, with D perhaps matching TRBD1 (6 bases). This CDR3 region has 14 residues. V was shortened by 2 bases and J by 5 bases, with 13 bases between the two germline ends. Germline V gives CDR1 SGHRS, CDR2 YFSETQ.

This rearrangement joins TRBV27 to TRBJ2-5; D possibly corresponds to TRBD1 (5 bases). Germline CDR1 reads MNHEY; CDR2 reads SMNVEV (reference sequence). Trimming left V 6 bases short and J 1 base short, with 18 bases between. This CDR3 spans 16 amino acids. The CDR3 nucleotides read TGTGCCAGCAGCCGATGGCGTCCGACAGCCCAAGAGACCCAGTACTTC. Protein sequence: CASSRWRPTAQETQYF.

The V gene is TRBV5-4, the J gene TRBJ2-5; 9 bases agree with TRBD2. CDR1 and CDR2 (germline): SGHNT, YYREEE (reference sequence). With V trimmed by 4 bases and J by 2 bases, 12 bases remained unmatched. The CDR3 extends over 17 amino acids. In nucleotides, the CDR3 is TGTGCCAGCAGCAACCCTAGCGGGACCTTCCTGCAAGAGACCCAGTACTTC. Translating gives CASSNPSGTFLQETQYF.

The chain joins TRBV28 to TRBJ2-7, with 9 nucleotides matching TRBD2. The V and J ends lost 5 bases and 9 bases, in that order; junction bases with no gene match: 14. This CDR3 contains 15 residues. CDR1 and CDR2 (germline): MDHEN, SYDVKM. This CDR3 reads CASSPPGLAPSGQYF. In DNA, the CDR3 is TGTGCCAGCAGTCCACCGGGACTAGCCCCCTCCGGGCAGTACTTC. Combining the CDR3 with reference TRBV28 and TRBJ2-7 gives the whole variable domain DVKVTQSSRYLVKRTGEKVFLECVQDMDHENMFWYRQDPGLGLRLIYFSYDVKMKEKGDIPEGYSVSREKKERFSLILESASTNQTSMYLCASSPPGLAPSGQYFGPGTRLTVT.

This clone was seen only a few times. A read error may account for a junction end that differs from germline. The J gene is TRBJ1-2, the V gene TRBV20-1; no clear D. Germline lookup yields CDR1 DFQATT and CDR2 SNEGSKA (reference sequence). The CDR3 totals 9 residues. The chain's CDR3 is CSANSGYTF. Here the CDR3 DNA reads TGCAGTGCTAACTCTGGCTACACCTTC.

The gene calls are TRBV6-5 and TRBJ1-2, with D unclear. The germline CDR1 and CDR2 sequences are MNHEY and SVGAGI. Deletions cut 0 bases from V and 8 bases from J, with 13 bases between. The CDR3 runs 14 residues. The DNA for the CDR3 is TGTGCCAGCAGTTACTCGCAGGAATTAAGGGGCTACACCTTC. It is translated as CASSYSQELRGYTF.

This clone occurred a few times. The chain carries TRBV5-4 and TRBJ1-1, with no clear D. From germline, CDR1 is SGHNT and CDR2 YYREEE (reference sequence). The CDR3 is 13 amino acids. V shed 2 bases and J shed 4 bases, with 9 bases lying between them. This chain's CDR3 is CASSLRGFTEAFF. The CDR3 nucleotides read TGTGCCAGCAGCTTACGAGGGTTCACTGAAGCTTTCTTT.

The sample holds a few counts of this clone. This sequence joins TRBV29-1 and TRBJ2-1, with 9 bases fitting TRBD2. V dropped 4 bases and J dropped 5; count of bases not matched to a gene: 6. The CDR3 loop spans 14 amino acids. Germline V CDR1 and CDR2: SQVTM, ANQGSEA. In nucleotides, the CDR3 is TGCAGCGTTGGGGCGGGAGGGCCTAACAATGAGCAGTTCTTC. Its protein is CSVGAGGPNNEQFF.

The genes are TRBV5-1 and TRBJ2-7, with D maybe TRBD1 (5 bases). V was shortened by 0 bases and J by 1 base, with 14 bases between the two germline ends. CDR1 and CDR2 from the germline V gene are SGHRS and YFSETQ. The length of the CDR3 is 16 residues. The CDR3 loop reads CASSLAWGPSSYEQYF. The CDR3 DNA reads TGCGCCAGCAGCTTGGCCTGGGGCCCGTCATCCTACGAGCAGTACTTC.

The genes are TRBV7-7 and TRBJ2-5, with 8 bases lining up with TRBD1. The ends lost 4 bases at V and 4 bases at J; junction bases unmatched: 2. The germline CDR1 and CDR2 sequences are SSHAT and FNYEAQ (reference sequence). The CDR3 covers 13 residues. The CDR3 nucleotides read TGTGCCAGCAGCTCGGGACAGGCAGAGACCCAGTACTTC. Translation: CASSSGQAETQYF.

This clone showed up just a few times. Sequence at one end of the junction differs from germline and may be a read error. This chain joins TRBV29-1 and TRBJ1-2, with a tentative D call TRBD1 (5 bases). The CDR3 length is 13 residues. The germline V gene has CDR1 SQVTM and CDR2 ANQGSEA. CDR3 sequence reads: CSVEVGQGYGYTF. The CDR3 DNA reads TGCAGCGTCGAAGTCGGACAAGGTTATGGCTACACCTTC.

The chain links TRBV7-9 to TRBJ2-7; D not resolved. Trimming cost V 3 bases and J 0 bases, with 6 bases left between them. This CDR3 has 13 amino acids. Germline CDR1 reads SEHNR; CDR2 reads FQNEAQ (reference sequence). Written as DNA, the CDR3 is TGTGCCAGCAGCTTTCGGAGCTCCTACGAGCAGTACTTC. Its protein product is CASSFRSSYEQYF.

This clone was seen only a few times. This rearrangement joins TRBV25-1 to TRBJ1-2; TRBD1 matches 7 bases. Germline V CDR1 and CDR2: MGHDK, SYGVNS. Trimming took 1 base from V and 2 from J; bases not matched to a gene: 7. The CDR3 spans 16 residues. The CDR3 region has the DNA TGTGCCAGCAGTGAATCCTTCAGGGGGTACAACTATGGCTACACCTTC. Amino acid sequence: CASSESFRGYNYGYTF.

This clone was seen only a few times. V is TRBV2 and J is TRBJ1-2; D remains ambiguous. The CDR3 has 15 residues. The V gene lost 4 bases and the J gene lost 6 bases, with 18 bases spanning the gap. Germline assignment: CDR1 SNHLY and CDR2 FYNNEI. The CDR3: CASSAGLSSVDGYTF. CDR3 DNA: TGTGCCAGCAGTGCGGGTCTAAGTTCGGTGGATGGCTACACCTTC.

This chain uses TRBV9 with TRBJ2-7, with a tentative D call TRBD1 (6 bases). The length of the CDR3 is 14 residues. CDR1 is SGDLS, CDR2 YYNGEE, per germline. Trimming took 4 bases from V and 6 from J, leaving 17 bases between them. CDR3 residues: CASSPSTGVLEQYF. The DNA of the CDR3 is TGTGCCAGCAGCCCATCGACAGGCGTCCTCGAGCAGTACTTC.

This clone was detected a few times. This rearrangement joins TRBV23-1 to TRBJ2-1; D is perhaps TRBD2 (6 bases). TRBV23-1 is placed among ORFs of uncertain function. This CDR3 is built from 16 residues. Trimming stripped 0 bases from V and 0 bases from J, with 9 bases between. CDR3 nucleotides: TGCGCCAGCAGTCAATCGCGGGAATGCTCCTACAATGAGCAGTTCTTC. It translates to CASSQSRECSYNEQFF.